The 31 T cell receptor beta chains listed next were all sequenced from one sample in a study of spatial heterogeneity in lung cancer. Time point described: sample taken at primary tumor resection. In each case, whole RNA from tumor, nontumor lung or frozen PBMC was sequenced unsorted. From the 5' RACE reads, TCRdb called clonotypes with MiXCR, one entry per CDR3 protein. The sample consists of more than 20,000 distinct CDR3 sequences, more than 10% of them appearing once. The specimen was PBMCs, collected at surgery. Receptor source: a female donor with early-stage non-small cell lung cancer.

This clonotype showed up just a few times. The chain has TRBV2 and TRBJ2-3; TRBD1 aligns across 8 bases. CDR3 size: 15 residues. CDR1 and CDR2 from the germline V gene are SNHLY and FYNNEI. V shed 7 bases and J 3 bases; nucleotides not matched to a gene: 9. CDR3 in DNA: TGTGCCAGCACCCAGCGGCAGGGGGCAACAGATACGCAGTATTTT. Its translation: CASTQRQGATDTQYF. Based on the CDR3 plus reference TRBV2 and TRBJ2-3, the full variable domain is EPEVTQTPSHQVTQMGQEVILRCVPISNHLYFYWYRQILGQKVEFLVSFYNNEISEKSEIFDDQFSVERPDGSNFTLKIRSTKLEDSAMYFCASTQRQGATDTQYFGPGTRLTVL.

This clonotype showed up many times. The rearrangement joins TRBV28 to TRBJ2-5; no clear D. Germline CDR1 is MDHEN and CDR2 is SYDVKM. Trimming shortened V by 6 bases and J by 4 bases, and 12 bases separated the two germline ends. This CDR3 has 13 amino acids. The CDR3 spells CASSYLTGETQYF. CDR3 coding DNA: TGTGCCAGCAGCTACCTCACTGGAGAGACCCAGTACTTC.

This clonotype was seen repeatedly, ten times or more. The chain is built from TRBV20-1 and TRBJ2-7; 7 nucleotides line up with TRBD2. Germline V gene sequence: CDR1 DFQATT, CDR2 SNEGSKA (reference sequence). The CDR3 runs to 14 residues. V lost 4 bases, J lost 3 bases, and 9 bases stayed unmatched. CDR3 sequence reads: CSAKLSSGFYEQYF. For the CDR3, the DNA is TGCAGTGCTAAGCTGTCTAGCGGTTTCTACGAGCAGTACTTC.

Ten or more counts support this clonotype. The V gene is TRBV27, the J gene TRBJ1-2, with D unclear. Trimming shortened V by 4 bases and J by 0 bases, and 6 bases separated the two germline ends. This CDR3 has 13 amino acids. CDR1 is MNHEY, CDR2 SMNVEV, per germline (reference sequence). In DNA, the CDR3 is TGTGCCAGCAGTTCCACAGCTAACTATGGCTACACCTTC. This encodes CASSSTANYGYTF.

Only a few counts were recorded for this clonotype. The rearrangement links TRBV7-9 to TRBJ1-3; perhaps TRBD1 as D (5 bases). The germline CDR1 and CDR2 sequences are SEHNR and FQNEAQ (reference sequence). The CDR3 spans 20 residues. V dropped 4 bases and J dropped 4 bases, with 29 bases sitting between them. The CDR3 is CASSSTTDNKPYLSGNTIYF. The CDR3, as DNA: TGTGCCAGCAGCTCTACAACGGACAACAAACCCTACCTTTCCGGAAACACCATATATTTT. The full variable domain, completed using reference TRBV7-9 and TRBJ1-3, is DTGVSQNPRHKITKRGQNVTFRCDPISEHNRLYWYRQTLGQGPEFLTYFQNEAQLEKSRLLSDRFSAERPKGSFSTLEIQRTEQGDSAMYLCASSSTTDNKPYLSGNTIYFGEGSWLTVV.

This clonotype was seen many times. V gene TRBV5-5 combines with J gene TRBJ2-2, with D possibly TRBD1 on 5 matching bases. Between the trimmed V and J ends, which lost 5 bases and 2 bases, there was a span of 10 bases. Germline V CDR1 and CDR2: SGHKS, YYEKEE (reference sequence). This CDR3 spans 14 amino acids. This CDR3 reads CASRAGPNTGELFF. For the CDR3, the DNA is TGTGCCAGCAGGGCAGGGCCAAACACCGGGGAGCTGTTTTTT. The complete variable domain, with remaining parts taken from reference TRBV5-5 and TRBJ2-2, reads DAGVTQSPTHLIKTRGQQVTLRCSPISGHKSVSWYQQVLGQGPQFIFQYYEKEERGRGNFPDRFSARQFPNYSSELNVNALLLGDSALYLCASRAGPNTGELFFGEGSRLTVL.

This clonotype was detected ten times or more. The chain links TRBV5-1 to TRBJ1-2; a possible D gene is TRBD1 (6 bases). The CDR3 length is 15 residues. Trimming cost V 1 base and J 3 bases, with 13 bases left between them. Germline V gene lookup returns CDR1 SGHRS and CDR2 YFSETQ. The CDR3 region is CASSLTGRIDYGYTF. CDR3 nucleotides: TGCGCCAGCAGCTTGACAGGGAGAATTGACTATGGCTACACCTTC.

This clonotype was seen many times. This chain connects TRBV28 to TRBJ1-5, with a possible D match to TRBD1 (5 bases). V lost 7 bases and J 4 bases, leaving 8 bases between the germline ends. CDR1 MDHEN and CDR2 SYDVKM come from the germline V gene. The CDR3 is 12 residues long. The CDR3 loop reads CASMQGNQPQHF. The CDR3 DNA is TGTGCCAGCATGCAGGGTAATCAGCCCCAGCATTTT.

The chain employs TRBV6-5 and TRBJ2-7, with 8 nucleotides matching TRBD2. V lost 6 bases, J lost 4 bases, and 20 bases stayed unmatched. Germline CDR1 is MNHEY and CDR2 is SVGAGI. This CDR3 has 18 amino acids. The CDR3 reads CASSSYPSGGVERYEQYF. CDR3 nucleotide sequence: TGTGCCAGCAGCTCCTACCCGTCGGGAGGGGTCGAAAGATACGAGCAGTACTTC.

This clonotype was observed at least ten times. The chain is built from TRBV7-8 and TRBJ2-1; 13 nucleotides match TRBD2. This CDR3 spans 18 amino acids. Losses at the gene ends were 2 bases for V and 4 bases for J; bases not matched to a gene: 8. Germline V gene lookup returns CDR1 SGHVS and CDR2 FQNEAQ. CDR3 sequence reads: CASSLRITSGRVYNEQFF. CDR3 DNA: TGTGCCAGCAGCTTAAGAATAACTAGCGGGAGGGTTTACAATGAGCAGTTCTTC.

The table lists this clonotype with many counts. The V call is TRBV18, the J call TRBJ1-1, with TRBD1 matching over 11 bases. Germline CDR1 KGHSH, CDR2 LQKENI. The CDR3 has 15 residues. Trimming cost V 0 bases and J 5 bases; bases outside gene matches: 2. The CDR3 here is CASSPPGQGATEAFF. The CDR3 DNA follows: TGTGCCAGCTCACCACCAGGACAGGGGGCTACTGAAGCTTTCTTT.

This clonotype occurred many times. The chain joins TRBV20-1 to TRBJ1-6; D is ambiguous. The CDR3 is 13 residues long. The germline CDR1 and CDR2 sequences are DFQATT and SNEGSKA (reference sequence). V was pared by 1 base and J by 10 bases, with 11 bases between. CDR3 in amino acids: CSARVAGESPLHF. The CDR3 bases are TGCAGTGCTAGAGTTGCCGGGGAATCACCCCTCCACTTT.

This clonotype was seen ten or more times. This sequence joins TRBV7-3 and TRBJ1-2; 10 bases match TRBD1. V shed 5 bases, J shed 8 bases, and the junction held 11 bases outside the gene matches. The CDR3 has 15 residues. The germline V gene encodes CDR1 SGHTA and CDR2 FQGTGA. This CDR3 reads CASSQGQGPGSGYTF. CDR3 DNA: TGTGCCAGCAGCCAGGGACAGGGGCCAGGGAGCGGCTACACCTTC.

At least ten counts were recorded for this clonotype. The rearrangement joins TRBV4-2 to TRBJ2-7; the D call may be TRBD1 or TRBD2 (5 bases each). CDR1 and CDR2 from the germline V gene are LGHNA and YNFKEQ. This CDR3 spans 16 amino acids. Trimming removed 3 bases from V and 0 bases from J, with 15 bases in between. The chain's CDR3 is CASSHQERDLSYEQYF. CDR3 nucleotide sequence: TGTGCCAGCAGCCATCAAGAGAGGGACCTCTCCTACGAGCAGTACTTC.

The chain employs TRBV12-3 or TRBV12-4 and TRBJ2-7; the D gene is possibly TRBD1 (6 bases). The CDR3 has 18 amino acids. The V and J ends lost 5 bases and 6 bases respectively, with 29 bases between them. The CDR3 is CASSGPPGHLGRVVEQYF. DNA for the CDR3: TGTGCCAGCAGTGGGCCTCCGGGACACCTTGGACGTGTCGTCGAGCAGTACTTC.

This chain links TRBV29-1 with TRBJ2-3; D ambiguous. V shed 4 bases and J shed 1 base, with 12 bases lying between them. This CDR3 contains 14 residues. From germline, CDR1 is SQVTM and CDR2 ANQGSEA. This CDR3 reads CSVVGLGGTDTQYF. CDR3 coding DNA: TGCAGCGTTGTTGGGCTTGGTGGCACAGATACGCAGTATTTT.

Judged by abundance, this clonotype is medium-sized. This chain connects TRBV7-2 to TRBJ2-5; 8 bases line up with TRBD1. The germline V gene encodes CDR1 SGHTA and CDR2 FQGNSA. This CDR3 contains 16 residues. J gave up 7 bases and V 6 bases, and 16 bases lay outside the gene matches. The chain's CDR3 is CASSQPVAGGRVTQYF. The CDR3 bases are TGTGCCAGCAGTCAACCCGTAGCAGGGGGCCGGGTGACCCAGTACTTC. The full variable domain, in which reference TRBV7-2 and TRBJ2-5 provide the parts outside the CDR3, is GAGVSQSPSNKVTEKGKDVELRCDPISGHTALYWYRQSLGQGLEFLIYFQGNSAPDKSGLPSDRFSAERTGGSVSTLTIQRTQQEDSAVYLCASSQPVAGGRVTQYFGPGTRLLVL.

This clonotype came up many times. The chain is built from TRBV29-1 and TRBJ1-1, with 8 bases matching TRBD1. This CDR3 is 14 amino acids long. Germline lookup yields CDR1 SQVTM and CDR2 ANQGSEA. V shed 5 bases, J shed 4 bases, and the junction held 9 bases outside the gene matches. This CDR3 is CSVSKGQGFTEAFF. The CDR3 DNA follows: TGCAGCGTTAGTAAAGGACAGGGATTCACTGAAGCTTTCTTT.

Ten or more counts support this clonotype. The CDR3 loop is CASSQDLRGLETQYF. CDR3 sequence (DNA): TGTGCCAGCAGCCAAGATCTACGGGGGTTGGAGACCCAGTACTTC. The chain joins TRBV4-2 to TRBJ2-5; perhaps TRBD2 as D (6 bases). Germline values: CDR1 LGHNA, CDR2 YNFKEQ. The CDR3 length is 15 residues. The V end lost 0 bases, the J end lost 5 bases, and 13 bases lay between the germline ends.

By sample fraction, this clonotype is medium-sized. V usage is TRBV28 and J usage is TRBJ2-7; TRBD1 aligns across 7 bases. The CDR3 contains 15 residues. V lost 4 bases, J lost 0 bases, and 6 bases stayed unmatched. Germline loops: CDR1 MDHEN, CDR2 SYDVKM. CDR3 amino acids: CASSSQGTASYEQYF. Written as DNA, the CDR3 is TGTGCCAGCAGTTCTCAGGGGACAGCCTCCTACGAGCAGTACTTC.

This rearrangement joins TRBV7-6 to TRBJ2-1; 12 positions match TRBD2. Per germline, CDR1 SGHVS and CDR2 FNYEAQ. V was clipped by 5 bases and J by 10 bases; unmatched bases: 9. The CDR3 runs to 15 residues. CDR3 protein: CASSKLAGGFGEQFF. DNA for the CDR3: TGTGCCAGCAGCAAACTAGCGGGGGGTTTCGGCGAGCAGTTCTTC.

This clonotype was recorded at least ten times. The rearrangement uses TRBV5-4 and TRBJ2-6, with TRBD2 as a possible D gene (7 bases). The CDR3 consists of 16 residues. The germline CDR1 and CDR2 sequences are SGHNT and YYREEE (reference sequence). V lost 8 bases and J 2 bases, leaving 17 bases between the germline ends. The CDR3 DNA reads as TGTGCCAGTCTGGTCGGGGGGCAGACTGGGGCCAACGTCCTGACTTTC. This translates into CASLVGGQTGANVLTF.

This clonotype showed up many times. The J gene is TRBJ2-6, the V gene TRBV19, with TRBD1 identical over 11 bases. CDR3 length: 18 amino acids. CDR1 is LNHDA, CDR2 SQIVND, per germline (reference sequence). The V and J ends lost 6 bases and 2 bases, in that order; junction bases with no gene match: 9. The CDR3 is CASRETDRGRTGANVLTF. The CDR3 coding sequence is TGTGCCAGTAGGGAAACGGACAGGGGGCGAACTGGGGCCAACGTCCTGACTTTC.

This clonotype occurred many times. The CDR3 reads CASSLEGRQETQYF. For the CDR3, the DNA is TGCGCCAGCAGCTTGGAGGGGAGACAAGAGACCCAGTACTTC. The V gene is TRBV5-1, the J gene TRBJ2-5; D might be TRBD1 or TRBD2, each matching 5 bases. The ends were cut back, 0 bases at V and 2 bases at J, with 8 bases in the middle. This CDR3 region has 14 residues. Germline V gives CDR1 SGHRS, CDR2 YFSETQ.

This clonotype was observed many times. CDR3 coding DNA: TGTGCCAGCAGCGTACAGGGATTGGGGGCCAACGTCCTGACTTTC. Its translation: CASSVQGLGANVLTF. V and J are TRBV9 and TRBJ2-6; tentative D call: TRBD1 (5 bases). The germline V gene encodes CDR1 SGDLS and CDR2 YYNGEE. V was cut by 1 base and J by 4 bases, with 9 bases left in between. The CDR3 extends over 15 amino acids.

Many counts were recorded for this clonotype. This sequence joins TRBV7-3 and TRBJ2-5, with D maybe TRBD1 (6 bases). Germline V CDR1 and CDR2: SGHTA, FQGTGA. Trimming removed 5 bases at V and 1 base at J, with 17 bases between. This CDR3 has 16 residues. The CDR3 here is CASSQRHRDIQETQYF. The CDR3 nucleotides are TGTGCCAGCAGCCAAAGGCACCGGGACATCCAAGAGACCCAGTACTTC.

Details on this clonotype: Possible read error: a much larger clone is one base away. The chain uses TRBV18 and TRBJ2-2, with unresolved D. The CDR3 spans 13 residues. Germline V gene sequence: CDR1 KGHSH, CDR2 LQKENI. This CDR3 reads CPSSPDLQGELFF. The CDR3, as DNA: TGTCCCAGCTCACCGGACCTTCAAGGGGAGCTGTTTTTT. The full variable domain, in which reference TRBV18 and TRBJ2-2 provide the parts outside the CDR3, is NAGVMQNPRHLVRRRGQEARLRCSPMKGHSHVYWYRQLPEEGLKFMVYLQKENIIDESGMPKERFSAEFPKEGPSILRIQQVVRGDSAAYFCPSSPDLQGELFFGEGSRLTVL.

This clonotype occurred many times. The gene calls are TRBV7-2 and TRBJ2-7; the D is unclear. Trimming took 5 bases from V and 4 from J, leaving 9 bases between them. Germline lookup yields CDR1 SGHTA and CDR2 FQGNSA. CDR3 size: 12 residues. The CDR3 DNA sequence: TGTGCCAGCAGCCCAAAAGGATACGAGCAGTACTTC. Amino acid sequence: CASSPKGYEQYF.

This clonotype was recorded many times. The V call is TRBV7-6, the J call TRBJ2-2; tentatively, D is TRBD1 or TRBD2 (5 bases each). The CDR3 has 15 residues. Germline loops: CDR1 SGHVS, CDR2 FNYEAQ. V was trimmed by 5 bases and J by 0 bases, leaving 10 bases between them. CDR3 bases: TGTGCCAGCAGCCCGATGGGGGCGAACACCGGGGAGCTGTTTTTT. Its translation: CASSPMGANTGELFF.

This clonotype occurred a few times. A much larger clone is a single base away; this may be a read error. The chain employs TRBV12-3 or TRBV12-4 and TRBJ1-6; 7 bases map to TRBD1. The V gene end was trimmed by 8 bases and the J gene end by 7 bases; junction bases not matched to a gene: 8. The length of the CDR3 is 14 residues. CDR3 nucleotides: TGTGCCAGCGGGCTTCGGACAGGCAATTCACCCCTCCACTTT. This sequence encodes CASGLRTGNSPLHF.

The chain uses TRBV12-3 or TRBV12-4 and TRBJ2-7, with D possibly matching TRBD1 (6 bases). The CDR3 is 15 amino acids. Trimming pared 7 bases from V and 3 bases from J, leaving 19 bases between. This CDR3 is CASTVQGLDDYEQYF. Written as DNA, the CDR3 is TGTGCCAGCACCGTACAGGGCCTAGATGACTACGAGCAGTACTTC.